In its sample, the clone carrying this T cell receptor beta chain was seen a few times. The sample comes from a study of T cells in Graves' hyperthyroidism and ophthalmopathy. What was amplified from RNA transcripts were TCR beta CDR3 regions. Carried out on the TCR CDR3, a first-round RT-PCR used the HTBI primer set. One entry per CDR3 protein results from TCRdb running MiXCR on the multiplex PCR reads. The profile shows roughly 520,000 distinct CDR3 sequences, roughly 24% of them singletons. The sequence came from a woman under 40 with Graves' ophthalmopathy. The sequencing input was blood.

The CDR3 nucleotides read TGTGCCAGCAGTTTCTTACGCCGGGACAGGGAAACAGATACGCAGTATTTT. This codes for CASSFLRRDRETDTQYF. The chain recombines TRBV28 with TRBJ2-3; 9 bases match TRBD1. This CDR3 region has 17 residues. Per germline, CDR1 MDHEN and CDR2 SYDVKM. After removal of 3 bases from V and 3 bases from J, the junction contained 10 bases not matched to a gene.